This T cell receptor beta chain was retrieved from a study of cytomegalovirus exposure and HLA in healthy donors. Study results and caveats: Several of the most significant clusters were apparently associated with common viral pathogens in a later analysis. Of the V segments, some could not be distinguished, including TRBV6-2 and TRBV6-3, and were excluded. DRB1 showed the most TCR associations and HLA-C the fewest in a later analysis, as rates varied by HLA locus.

PCR primers comprised 60 Vbeta and 13 Jbeta primers. The data were produced by immunoSEQ multiplex PCR, yet TCRdb's version contains in-frame clones alone and is incomplete. In the table there are more than 70,000 clones, more than 75% of which are singletons. In regard to this clone: What it binds is not known.

Germline CDR1 and CDR2: LNHDA and SQIVND (reference sequence). V trimming: 3 bases; J trimming: 5 bases; junction bases outside the gene matches: 3. The CDR3 is 13 amino acids. The receptor was isolated from a man aged 25 to 45 in good health and CMV-seropositive. The rearrangement uses TRBV19 and TRBJ1-2; 7 bases line up with TRBD1. Sequenced: PBMCs. The chain's CDR3 is CASSIGQAYGYTF. CDR3 in DNA: TGTGCCAGTAGTATTGGACAGGCGTATGGCTACACCTTC. Full variable domain (rest looked up from reference TRBV19 and TRBJ1-2): DGGITQSPKYLFRKEGQNVTLSCEQNLNHDAMYWYRQDPGQGLRLIYYSQIVNDFQKGDIAEGYSVSREKKESFPLTVTSAQKNPTAFYLCASSIGQAYGYTFGSGTRLTVV.